The 26 T cell receptor beta chains listed next were all sequenced from one sample in a study of T-cell reconstitution after alpha-beta-depleted transplantation in children (dated by TCRdb to 2016 to 2017). The sample's treatment or condition, from its label and the paper: allogeneic hematopoietic cell transplantation with graft depleted of TCRalphabeta T cells and CD19 B cells. Library preparation used PCR. The sequencer listed for this sample is Illumina HiSeq 2500. To normalize quantification of the TCRbeta repertoire, the TCR libraries were built with molecular barcoding that relied on unique molecular identifiers. Through fastp at Q25 and MiXCR, TCRdb rebuilt clones from the public reads, retaining in-frame beta chains. Every distinct CDR3 protein forms one entry, paired with its most common genes and DNA. Within this sample are 110,000 or so distinct CDR3 sequences, with approximately 6% of them counted one time only. The top ten clones comprise roughly 24% of the sample.

Sample: PBMCs, mostly from graft donor cells, taken 360 days after TCRalphabeta/CD19-depleted stem cell transplant. These receptors came from a male patient between 2 and 9 years old who had a stem cell transplant for acute lymphoblastic leukemia, so the T cells may come from the graft donor.

In this sample, this clonotype turned up a few times. The chain carries TRBV10-2 and TRBJ2-3; 8 nucleotides line up with TRBD1. Germline assignment: CDR1 WSHSY and CDR2 SAAADI. V was clipped by 6 bases and J by 5 bases; unmatched bases: 1. The CDR3 contains 12 residues. The CDR3 region is CASSDRGDTQYF. CDR3 in DNA: TGCGCCAGCAGCGACAGGGGAGATACGCAGTATTTT.

This clonotype has a handful of counts. The chain recombines TRBV7-8 with TRBJ1-4; D not resolved. The CDR3 runs to 13 residues. CDR1 SGHVS and CDR2 FQNEAQ come from the germline V gene. V lost 5 bases, J lost 7 bases, and 11 bases lay in between. The CDR3 nucleotides are TGTGCCAGCAGCCCTCAAAGGTTTGAAAAACTGTTTTTT. It is translated as CASSPQRFEKLFF.

V and J are TRBV9 and TRBJ2-4, with a possible D match to TRBD1 (5 bases). Germline V gives CDR1 SGDLS, CDR2 YYNGEE. CDR3 length: 16 amino acids. The V and J ends lost 4 bases and 2 bases respectively, with 16 bases between them. CDR3 in DNA: TGTGCCAGCAGCCTCGGAATACAGGTCTCCAAAAACATTCAGTACTTC. This gives the protein CASSLGIQVSKNIQYF. Supplemented by reference TRBV9 and TRBJ2-4, the full variable domain reads DSGVTQTPKHLITATGQRVTLRCSPRSGDLSVYWYQQSLDQGLQFLIQYYNGEERAKGNILERFSAQQFPDLHSELNLSSLELGDSALYFCASSLGIQVSKNIQYFGAGTRLSVL.

The sample holds a few counts of this clonotype. In nucleotides, the CDR3 is TGCGCCAGCAGCCAAGCTAGAGGGAATAATTCACCCCTCCACTTT. Protein: CASSQARGNNSPLHF. The chain uses TRBV4-3 and TRBJ1-6, with no clear D. This CDR3 contains 15 residues. Trimming removed 1 base at V and 5 bases at J, with 9 bases between. Germline CDR1 and CDR2: LGHNA and YSLEER.

The rearrangement links TRBV4-2 to TRBJ2-1, with D tentatively TRBD2 (6 bases). The CDR3 runs 18 residues. Deletions cut 4 bases from V and 0 bases from J, with 19 bases between. The germline gives CDR1 LGHNA, CDR2 YNFKEQ. Written as DNA, the CDR3 is TGTGCCAGCAGCCCTGGGGGGTGGGGTCCCAGCTCCTACAATGAGCAGTTCTTC. Protein: CASSPGGWGPSSYNEQFF.

This clonotype turned up a few times. This sequence joins TRBV7-9 and TRBJ2-2, with a tentative D call TRBD1 (6 bases). CDR1 SEHNR and CDR2 FQNEAQ come from the germline V gene (reference sequence). V was shortened by 5 bases and J by 2 bases, with 15 bases between the two germline ends. This CDR3 is built from 16 residues. CDR3 residues: CASSPSQGPNTGELFF. CDR3 sequence (DNA): TGTGCCAGCAGCCCCTCACAGGGACCCAACACCGGGGAGCTGTTTTTT.

The table lists this clonotype with many counts. The chain links TRBV29-1 to TRBJ2-1, with 12 bases lining up with TRBD2. Germline V lookup: CDR1 SQVTM, CDR2 ANQGSEA. CDR3 size: 15 residues. V dropped 5 bases and J dropped 10; count of bases not matched to a gene: 12. The CDR3 nucleotides are TGCAGCGTTACGAGGACTAGCGGGAAAGGTGGGGAGCAGTTCTTC. Translating it yields CSVTRTSGKGGEQFF.

Many counts were recorded for this clonotype. The chain combines TRBV6-5 with TRBJ1-2; D might be TRBD1 (5 bases). The CDR3 runs to 14 residues. Germline loops: CDR1 MNHEY, CDR2 SVGAGI. Deletions cut 2 bases from V and 6 bases from J, with 13 bases between. The CDR3 bases are TGTGCCAGCAGTTACGGTGGGCAGGGCCATGGCTACACCTTC. Amino acid sequence: CASSYGGQGHGYTF.

V and J are TRBV11-2 and TRBJ2-7; D is unresolved. In germline, CDR1 is SGHAT, CDR2 FQNNGV. The CDR3 has 14 amino acids. The V gene lost 1 base and the J gene lost 2 bases, with 9 bases spanning the gap. CDR3 protein: CASSLAVGPYEQYF. The CDR3 DNA reads TGTGCCAGCAGCTTAGCCGTAGGGCCCTACGAGCAGTACTTC.

The sample holds many counts of this clonotype. The chain joins TRBV10-3 to TRBJ2-3; D is possibly TRBD1 (6 bases). Germline CDR1 is ENHRY and CDR2 is SYGVKD. CDR3 size: 15 residues. Deletions cut 0 bases from V and 3 bases from J, with 10 bases between. The CDR3 sequence: CAISESDSITDTQYF. In DNA form, the CDR3 reads TGTGCCATCAGTGAGTCGGACAGTATTACAGATACGCAGTATTTT.

This clonotype was observed a handful of times. This chain joins TRBV29-1 and TRBJ2-4, with D hard to call. Germline CDR1 is SQVTM and CDR2 is ANQGSEA. V was cut by 6 bases and J by 0 bases, with 6 bases left in between. This CDR3 contains 12 residues. The CDR3: CSVALAKNIQYF. The CDR3, as DNA: TGCAGCGTGGCCTTAGCCAAAAACATTCAGTACTTC.

The chain combines TRBV29-1 with TRBJ2-3, with 13 nucleotides matching TRBD2. With 1 base clipped from V and 2 bases from J, the junction kept 9 bases outside the gene matches. CDR3 length equals 18 residues. Looked up from germline, CDR1 is SQVTM and CDR2 is ANQGSEA. CDR3 sequence: CSVEGETSGGPLTDTQYF. In DNA form, the CDR3 reads TGCAGCGTTGAAGGGGAGACTAGCGGGGGGCCCCTCACAGATACGCAGTATTTT.

This clonotype was detected a few times. The chain carries TRBV7-9 and TRBJ1-2, with D hard to call. Germline V CDR1 and CDR2: SEHNR, FQNEAQ (reference sequence). CDR3 length equals 11 residues. V lost 3 bases and J lost 6, with 5 bases in between. CDR3 in DNA: TGTGCCAGCAGCTTCTACGATGGCTACACCTTC. It yields the protein CASSFYDGYTF. The complete variable domain, with remaining parts taken from reference TRBV7-9 and TRBJ1-2, reads DTGVSQNPRHKITKRGQNVTFRCDPISEHNRLYWYRQTLGQGPEFLTYFQNEAQLEKSRLLSDRFSAERPKGSFSTLEIQRTEQGDSAMYLCASSFYDGYTFGSGTRLTVV.

This clonotype was picked up a small number of times. The CDR3 loop is CSARVNSYSPLHF. The DNA of the CDR3 is TGCAGTGCTAGAGTAAATTCTTATTCACCCCTCCACTTT. The gene calls are TRBV20-1 and TRBJ1-6; D not resolved. Trimming took off 1 base at V and 8 bases at J, with 9 bases between the two ends. CDR3 size: 13 residues. Germline V gene sequence: CDR1 DFQATT, CDR2 SNEGSKA (reference sequence).

This clonotype was seen a handful of times. The V gene is TRBV4-3, the J gene TRBJ2-4; TRBD1 matches at 9 bases. This CDR3 comprises 17 residues. The V segment lost 8 bases and the J segment 7 bases; nucleotides outside the gene matches: 18. CDR1 and CDR2 (germline): LGHNA, YSLEER. CDR3 protein: CASGAYPRQGGANIQYF. In DNA form, the CDR3 reads TGCGCCAGCGGCGCCTATCCTCGACAGGGGGGGGCGAACATTCAGTACTTC.

This clonotype was seen a few times. This chain connects TRBV7-9 to TRBJ1-4; no clear D. Germline V gene sequence: CDR1 SEHNR, CDR2 FQNEAQ (reference sequence). This CDR3 comprises 14 residues. Trimming shortened V by 5 bases and J by 8 bases, and 15 bases separated the two germline ends. The CDR3 is CASSSSRRTEKLFF. The CDR3 coding sequence is TGTGCCAGCAGCAGCTCCAGAAGGACGGAAAAACTGTTTTTT.

This clonotype has a count of ten or more. The rearrangement links TRBV2 to TRBJ2-2; 7 nucleotides align to TRBD2. V gave up 4 bases and J gave up 3 bases; unmatched junction bases: 5. This CDR3 has 15 amino acids. The germline V gene encodes CDR1 SNHLY and CDR2 FYNNEI. The CDR3 bases are TGTGCCAGCAGTGTCCGGGGGAGGGACACCGGGGAGCTGTTTTTT. Amino acids: CASSVRGRDTGELFF. Full variable domain (rest looked up from reference TRBV2 and TRBJ2-2): EPEVTQTPSHQVTQMGQEVILRCVPISNHLYFYWYRQILGQKVEFLVSFYNNEISEKSEIFDDQFSVERPDGSNFTLKIRSTKLEDSAMYFCASSVRGRDTGELFFGEGSRLTVL.

The chain recombines TRBV5-6 with TRBJ2-5; TRBD1 might be the D (5 bases). V was pared by 3 bases and J by 2 bases, with 17 bases between. The CDR3 sequence is 16 residues long. Germline loops: CDR1 SGHDT, CDR2 YYEEEE. The CDR3 spells CASSWVPGSVQETQYF. In DNA form, the CDR3 reads TGTGCCAGCAGCTGGGTCCCAGGGTCGGTACAAGAGACCCAGTACTTC.

This clonotype was observed many times. J is TRBJ2-7 and V is TRBV7-9; no clear D. V lost 2 bases and J lost 4, with 9 bases in between. CDR3 length: 13 residues. CDR1 SEHNR and CDR2 FQNEAQ come from the germline V gene (reference sequence). The CDR3 region is CASSLSALYEQYF. CDR3 nucleotides: TGTGCCAGCAGCTTAAGCGCGCTTTACGAGCAGTACTTC.

This clonotype was detected only a few times. The chain employs TRBV7-6 and TRBJ1-5; no reliable D call. Germline loops: CDR1 SGHVS, CDR2 FNYEAQ. The CDR3 runs 18 residues. V was pared by 1 base and J by 0 bases, with 16 bases between. CDR3 nucleotide sequence: TGTGCCAGCAGCTTAGGGGGTATAATGACTGTTAGCAATCAGCCCCAGCATTTT. Protein product: CASSLGGIMTVSNQPQHF.

This clonotype was counted a few times. The rearrangement links TRBV6-1 to TRBJ1-4, with D possibly matching TRBD1 (5 bases). The CDR3 has 15 residues. V lost 6 bases and J 6 bases, leaving 17 bases between the germline ends. CDR1 MNHNS and CDR2 SASEGT come from the germline V gene. The CDR3 coding sequence is TGTGCCAGCAGACAGCGGGGGAATGAGGATGAAAAACTGTTTTTT. Translating it yields CASRQRGNEDEKLFF.

This clonotype showed up many times. The chain combines TRBV7-2 with TRBJ2-5, with a tentative D call TRBD1 (6 bases). This CDR3 region has 16 residues. CDR1 is SGHTA and CDR2 is FQGNSA in the germline V gene. V was clipped by 3 bases and J by 1 base, with 15 bases between them. This CDR3 is CASSFPRTAFQETQYF. DNA of the CDR3: TGTGCCAGCAGCTTCCCCCGGACAGCCTTCCAAGAGACCCAGTACTTC.

This clonotype was found a few times. The rearrangement uses TRBV27 and TRBJ2-5; the match to TRBD1 covers 11 bases. The CDR3 length is 15 residues. Germline lookup yields CDR1 MNHEY and CDR2 SMNVEV (reference sequence). V lost 3 bases, J lost 4 bases, and 4 bases stayed unmatched. The CDR3 region is CASSFRDRGLETQYF. CDR3 DNA: TGTGCCAGCAGTTTTCGGGACAGGGGGTTAGAGACCCAGTACTTC.

This clonotype appeared many times. The rearrangement uses TRBV5-6 and TRBJ1-1; no clear D gene. V was shortened by 3 bases and J by 0 bases, with 9 bases between the two germline ends. The germline V gene has CDR1 SGHDT and CDR2 YYEEEE. The CDR3 has 14 amino acids. CDR3 DNA: TGTGCCAGCAGCTCGGATTTCATGAACACTGAAGCTTTCTTT. Its translation is CASSSDFMNTEAFF.

Notes on this clonotype: A much larger clone lies a single base off, so this may be a read error. The chain has TRBV29-1 and TRBJ2-7; 8 nucleotides align to TRBD1. Germline assignment: CDR1 SQVTM and CDR2 ANQGSEA. The junction had 6 bases not matched to a gene; V was cut back by 5 bases and J by 3 bases. The CDR3 covers 13 residues. For the CDR3, the DNA is TGCAGCGTTCGGACAGGGAGCCACTACGAGCAGTACTTC. This sequence encodes CSVRTGSHYEQYF.

This clonotype was seen at least ten times. V and J are TRBV28 and TRBJ2-5, with 7 bases fitting TRBD2. The CDR3 sequence is 12 residues long. Trimming took 9 bases from V and 2 from J; bases not matched to a gene: 3. In germline, CDR1 is MDHEN, CDR2 SYDVKM. The CDR3 protein is CASQRGQETQYF. For the CDR3, the DNA is TGTGCCAGTCAGCGGGGACAAGAGACCCAGTACTTC.